Below are 14 T cell receptor beta chains sequenced from a single sample in a study of blood T cell repertoires in COVID-19. The protocol was immunoSEQ multiplex PCR, while the TCRdb copy is restricted to in-frame clones and leaves out a portion. This table has 350,000 to 450,000 clones, 85% to 90% appearing once. The specimen sequenced was PBMCs or T cells enriched from blood (not recorded which). The source is a man aged 30 to 39 who had recovered from COVID-19.

The chain recombines TRBV9 with TRBJ1-2; a possible D gene is TRBD1 (6 bases). V lost 3 bases and J 6 bases, leaving 24 bases between the germline ends. Germline loops: CDR1 SGDLS, CDR2 YYNGEE. The CDR3 extends over 17 amino acids. For the CDR3, the DNA is TGTGCCAGCAGCGGGCAGGGGCCCGGTTGGTACTTCGATGGCTACACCTTC. The encoded protein is CASSGQGPGWYFDGYTF.

A few counts support this clone. The rearrangement uses TRBV12-3 or TRBV12-4 and TRBJ2-5; no clear D gene. With 7 bases removed from V and 5 bases from J, the gap between germline ends came to 8 bases. This CDR3 has 11 residues. The DNA for the CDR3 is TGTGCCAGCACCGACTCCGAGACCCAGTACTTC. Translating gives CASTDSETQYF.

The CDR3 region has the DNA TGTGCCATCAGTGAGAGTACACTTGGGCTTCTCCACTTT. Protein: CAISESTLGLLHF. The chain uses TRBV10-3 and TRBJ1-6, with D hard to call. The CDR3 runs 13 residues. V lost 2 bases and J 16 bases, leaving 15 bases between the germline ends. The germline CDR1 and CDR2 sequences are ENHRY and SYGVKD.

The V and J genes are TRBV13 and TRBJ1-2; 9 bases are shared with TRBD1. V shed 4 bases and J 6 bases; nucleotides not matched to a gene: 12. The CDR3 runs 16 residues. Germline V gene sequence: CDR1 PRHDT, CDR2 FYEKMQ (reference sequence). This chain's CDR3 is CASSSIPRDRVDGYTF. For the CDR3, the DNA is TGTGCCAGCAGCTCAATCCCCCGGGACAGGGTGGATGGCTACACCTTC.

The chain joins TRBV6-5 to TRBJ1-3, with 9 positions matching TRBD1. The trim removed 2 bases at V and 3 bases at J, leaving 2 bases unmatched. Germline CDR1 and CDR2: MNHEY and SVGAGI. This CDR3 is 15 amino acids long. The CDR3 sequence: CASSYGQGRGNTIYF. CDR3 nucleotides: TGTGCCAGCAGTTACGGACAGGGGCGTGGAAACACCATATATTTT.

This rearrangement joins TRBV2 to TRBJ1-1, with TRBD1 identical over 8 bases. The trim removed 8 bases at V and 5 bases at J, leaving 10 bases unmatched. Germline CDR1 is SNHLY and CDR2 is FYNNEI. This CDR3 has 14 residues. CDR3 in amino acids: CASQGGTGTTEAFF. CDR3 sequence (DNA): TGTGCCAGCCAGGGGGGGACAGGCACTACTGAAGCTTTCTTT.

This clone was seen a single time. This rearrangement joins TRBV5-1 to TRBJ2-7; D remains unclear. The CDR3 length is 12 residues. The germline V and J ends were trimmed by 0 bases and 5 bases, with 6 bases remaining between them. The germline V gene has CDR1 SGHRS and CDR2 YFSETQ. CDR3 loop: CASSLVQNEQYF. In nucleotides, the CDR3 is TGCGCCAGCAGCTTGGTACAGAACGAGCAGTACTTC.

The V call is TRBV18, the J call TRBJ2-7, with 10 bases that match TRBD1. The CDR3 is made up of 14 amino acids. V trimming: 3 bases; J trimming: 4 bases; junction bases outside the gene matches: 3. Per the germline V gene, CDR1 is KGHSH and CDR2 is LQKENI. The CDR3 DNA follows: TGTGCCAGCTCACCGGACAGGGGGGCGTACGAGCAGTACTTC. It is translated as CASSPDRGAYEQYF.

The rearrangement joins TRBV9 to TRBJ1-1; 8 bases map to TRBD1. This CDR3 is 15 amino acids long. Germline CDR1 SGDLS, CDR2 YYNGEE. Trimming took 7 bases from V and 3 from J; bases not matched to a gene: 11. For the CDR3, the DNA is TGTGCCAGCGGAGACCCAGGGGGCTTCGACACTGAAGCTTTCTTT. Translated: CASGDPGGFDTEAFF.

In its sample, this clone was seen a few times. The V gene is TRBV6-1, the J gene TRBJ2-3; TRBD2 agrees at 9 bases. With 2 bases clipped from V and 0 bases from J, the junction kept 0 bases outside the gene matches. This CDR3 has 15 amino acids. Per germline, CDR1 MNHNS and CDR2 SASEGT. CDR3 DNA: TGTGCCAGCAGTGAACTAGCGGGGAGCACAGATACGCAGTATTTT. It yields the protein CASSELAGSTDTQYF.

The chain is built from TRBV4-1 and TRBJ2-1; TRBD2 matches at 8 bases. Germline loops: CDR1 MGHRA, CDR2 YSYEKL. This CDR3 contains 15 residues. Trimming removed 1 base from V and 5 bases from J; junction bases left unmatched: 4. The CDR3: CASSQGSGKNNEQFF. As DNA, the CDR3 is TGCGCCAGCAGCCAAGGTAGCGGGAAGAACAATGAGCAGTTCTTC.

This rearrangement joins TRBV3-1 (or the pseudogene TRBV3-2) to TRBJ2-3; TRBD2 matches at 8 bases. Germline CDR1 reads LGHDT; CDR2 reads YNNKEL (reference sequence). Losses at the gene ends were 7 bases for V and 3 bases for J; bases not matched to a gene: 6. CDR3 size: 14 residues. The CDR3 region is CASTLAGWTDTQYF. The CDR3 bases are TGTGCCAGCACCTTAGCGGGATGGACAGATACGCAGTATTTT.

J is TRBJ2-5 and V is TRBV7-9, with TRBD2 as a possible D gene (6 bases). The CDR3 contains 17 residues. CDR1 is SEHNR and CDR2 is FQNEAQ in the germline V gene (reference sequence). Trimming cost V 0 bases and J 3 bases, with 17 bases left between them. The CDR3, as DNA: TGTGCCAGCAGCTTAGCGCGTCTTACGGGACTCGAAGAGACCCAGTACTTC. Translating it yields CASSLARLTGLEETQYF.

This chain connects TRBV28 to TRBJ1-2; D is possibly TRBD1 (5 bases). The CDR3 length is 14 residues. V lost 6 bases and J 0 bases, leaving 11 bases between the germline ends. CDR1 and CDR2 from the germline V gene are MDHEN and SYDVKM. The CDR3 region is CASRGGESNYGYTF. The CDR3 region has the DNA TGTGCCAGCAGGGGAGGGGAATCTAACTATGGCTACACCTTC.